The 25 T cell receptor beta chains below come from one sample, sequenced in a study of cytomegalovirus exposure and HLA in healthy donors. The PCR employed 60 Vbeta primers together with 13 Jbeta primers. Sequenced by immunoSEQ multiplex PCR; TCRdb stores in-frame clones only, minus some. This sample has roughly 250,000 clones; 75% to 85% occur once, and the top ten carry about 0.3%. The sample was PBMCs. The origin of the receptors is a girl aged 2 to 10 in good health and CMV-seronegative.

This rearrangement joins TRBV13 to TRBJ2-7; D is possibly TRBD2 (7 bases). There are 15 residues in the CDR3. Germline CDR1 is PRHDT and CDR2 is FYEKMQ (reference sequence). Trimming took off 1 base at V and 7 bases at J, with 17 bases between the two ends. The CDR3 DNA reads TGTGCCAGCAGCTTAGACGCGGGGGCGTTTAGAGAGCAGTACTTC. Its translation: CASSLDAGAFREQYF.

The chain couples TRBV7-4 to TRBJ1-1, with 7 positions matching TRBD1. Trimming at V came to 5 bases and at J to 1 base, leaving 10 bases not matched to a gene. The CDR3 length is 16 residues. Per the germline V gene, CDR1 is SGHVT and CDR2 is SQSDAQ. The CDR3 nucleotides read TGTGCCAGCAGCCATCGGGACAGACTATCGAACACTGAAGCTTTCTTT. Translating gives CASSHRDRLSNTEAFF.

The chain recombines TRBV7-9 with TRBJ2-7; possibly TRBD1 for D (5 bases). The CDR3 extends over 15 amino acids. Germline V gene lookup returns CDR1 SEHNR and CDR2 FQNEAQ (reference sequence). The germline V and J ends were trimmed by 5 bases and 2 bases, with 16 bases remaining between them. The CDR3 sequence: CASSRTGLQAYEQYF. The CDR3 DNA reads as TGTGCCAGCAGCCGGACCGGGTTACAGGCCTACGAGCAGTACTTC. Drawing the rest from reference TRBV7-9 and TRBJ2-7, the complete variable domain is DTGVSQNPRHKITKRGQNVTFRCDPISEHNRLYWYRQTLGQGPEFLTYFQNEAQLEKSRLLSDRFSAERPKGSFSTLEIQRTEQGDSAMYLCASSRTGLQAYEQYFGPGTRLTVT.

This rearrangement joins TRBV27 to TRBJ2-3; 11 bases map to TRBD2. The germline V gene has CDR1 MNHEY and CDR2 SMNVEV (reference sequence). V trimming: 3 bases; J trimming: 14 bases; junction bases outside the gene matches: 10. CDR3 length: 14 amino acids. This CDR3 is CASSLMLAGGLAYF. DNA of the CDR3: TGTGCCAGCAGTTTGATGCTAGCGGGAGGTCTCGCGTATTTT.

The V gene is TRBV7-9, the J gene TRBJ2-1; the D is unclear. Deletions cut 2 bases from V and 9 bases from J, with 14 bases between. Germline lookup yields CDR1 SEHNR and CDR2 FQNEAQ (reference sequence). This CDR3 comprises 14 residues. CDR3 in DNA: TGTGCCAGCAGCTTAAATCAGGATCTGGGTGAGCAGTTCTTC. This encodes CASSLNQDLGEQFF. Supplemented by reference TRBV7-9 and TRBJ2-1, the full variable domain reads DTGVSQNPRHKITKRGQNVTFRCDPISEHNRLYWYRQTLGQGPEFLTYFQNEAQLEKSRLLSDRFSAERPKGSFSTLEIQRTEQGDSAMYLCASSLNQDLGEQFFGPGTRLTVL.

V gene TRBV7-9 combines with J gene TRBJ1-2; 7 bases map to TRBD1. CDR3 length: 13 residues. CDR1 and CDR2 from the germline V gene are SEHNR and FQNEAQ (reference sequence). V dropped 4 bases and J dropped 6; count of bases not matched to a gene: 5. CDR3 coding DNA: TGTGCCAGCAGCTCCGACAGGGATCATGGCTACACCTTC. It translates to CASSSDRDHGYTF.

V and J are TRBV2 and TRBJ1-5; D may be TRBD1 (6 bases). The germline V gene has CDR1 SNHLY and CDR2 FYNNEI. V lost 4 bases, J lost 3 bases, and 16 bases lay in between. The CDR3 consists of 16 residues. DNA of the CDR3: TGTGCCAGCAGTGTACAGGGAAGGGGCGACAATCAGCCCCAGCATTTT. This codes for CASSVQGRGDNQPQHF.

The chain links TRBV5-1 to TRBJ2-1, with TRBD2 identical over 12 bases. V trimming: 4 bases; J trimming: 6 bases; junction bases outside the gene matches: 8. The CDR3 spans 16 residues. The germline gives CDR1 SGHRS, CDR2 YFSETQ. The CDR3 sequence: CASSRLAGVGLNEQFF. For the CDR3, the DNA is TGCGCCAGCAGCCGACTAGCGGGAGTGGGCCTCAATGAGCAGTTCTTC.

The chain recombines TRBV2 with TRBJ1-2, with TRBD1 as a possible D gene (6 bases). The germline V gene encodes CDR1 SNHLY and CDR2 FYNNEI. Trimming cost V 3 bases and J 7 bases, with 12 bases left between them. The CDR3 has 13 residues. Written as DNA, the CDR3 is TGTGCCAGCAGTGAGTCAGGGGTTGGTGGCTACACCTTC. It specifies CASSESGVGGYTF.

This chain connects TRBV19 to TRBJ1-5, with D perhaps matching TRBD1 (5 bases). This CDR3 is 15 amino acids long. The germline V and J ends were trimmed by 10 bases and 3 bases, with 19 bases remaining between them. The V gene's germline CDR1 is LNHDA and CDR2 SQIVND (reference sequence). In nucleotides, the CDR3 is TGTGCCACCACTCATAACAGGCCAGTCAATCAGCCCCAGCATTTT. Translation: CATTHNRPVNQPQHF.

This chain uses TRBV4-1 with TRBJ2-6; 11 positions match TRBD1. Germline V gene data show CDR1 as MGHRA and CDR2 as YSYEKL. V dropped 4 bases and J dropped 1; count of bases not matched to a gene: 6. This CDR3 spans 18 amino acids. CDR3 DNA sequence: TGCGCCAGCAGCCGTGGATGGGACAGGGGGTCTGGGGCCAACGTCCTGACTTTC. It is translated as CASSRGWDRGSGANVLTF.

V is TRBV6-1 and J is TRBJ1-5; no firm D call. V lost 6 bases and J lost 6, with 9 bases in between. Germline V gene lookup returns CDR1 MNHNS and CDR2 SASEGT. The CDR3 contains 12 residues. CDR3 loop: CASRAFPQPQHF. CDR3 nucleotides: TGTGCCAGCAGGGCCTTTCCTCAGCCCCAGCATTTT.

This chain uses TRBV7-8 with TRBJ2-3, with D hard to call. CDR1 and CDR2 (germline): SGHVS, FQNEAQ. This CDR3 is built from 15 residues. V lost 3 bases to trimming and J lost 4 bases, with 14 bases between them. CDR3 protein: CASSFTPVAADTQYF. CDR3 bases: TGTGCCAGCAGCTTCACTCCAGTAGCCGCAGATACGCAGTATTTT.

The table lists this clone with a few counts. The rearrangement links TRBV15 to TRBJ2-1; D remains ambiguous. CDR1 is LNHNV and CDR2 is YYDKDF in the germline V gene (reference sequence). The CDR3 extends over 18 amino acids. Between the trimmed V and J ends, which lost 1 base and 0 bases, there was a span of 16 bases. The CDR3: CATSRGVDWRSSYNEQFF. In DNA, the CDR3 is TGTGCCACCAGCAGAGGGGTTGATTGGCGGAGCTCCTACAATGAGCAGTTCTTC.

This clone has just one count. The rearrangement joins TRBV27 to TRBJ2-7, with D tentatively TRBD1 (5 bases). CDR3 length: 14 residues. V was clipped by 10 bases and J by 2 bases, with 18 bases between them. CDR1 and CDR2 from the germline V gene are MNHEY and SMNVEV (reference sequence). The CDR3 spells CATPNHDSPYEQYF. The CDR3 DNA reads as TGTGCCACCCCGAACCACGACAGCCCCTACGAGCAGTACTTC.

This clone was picked up a small number of times. V is TRBV5-1 and J is TRBJ2-1; 7 positions agree with TRBD1. Germline V gene sequence: CDR1 SGHRS, CDR2 YFSETQ. The CDR3 runs to 14 residues. The V segment lost 0 bases and the J segment 7 bases; nucleotides outside the gene matches: 4. The CDR3 bases are TGCGCCAGCAGCTTGGCCAGGGGGATAAATGAGCAGTTCTTC. This encodes CASSLARGINEQFF.

The J gene is TRBJ2-5, the V gene TRBV28; D gene unclear. Germline CDR1 reads MDHEN; CDR2 reads SYDVKM. The length of the CDR3 is 14 residues. Deletions cut 1 base from V and 2 bases from J, with 8 bases between. The CDR3 nucleotides are TGTGCCAGCAGTTTATTCGCGGCGCAAGAGACCCAGTACTTC. It is translated as CASSLFAAQETQYF.

J is TRBJ2-5 and V is TRBV28; TRBD1 agrees at 8 bases. Per germline, CDR1 MDHEN and CDR2 SYDVKM. The CDR3 covers 13 residues. The V segment lost 8 bases and the J segment 6 bases; nucleotides outside the gene matches: 8. CDR3 sequence reads: CASRAQGAQTQYF. DNA for the CDR3: TGTGCCAGCCGAGCCCAGGGGGCCCAGACCCAGTACTTC.

For the CDR3, the DNA is TGTGCCAGCAGCCCTACCATGAACACTGAAGCTTTCTTT. Encoded protein: CASSPTMNTEAFF. The rearrangement uses TRBV7-7 and TRBJ1-1; no firm D call. The V gene lost 5 bases and the J gene lost 0 bases, with 7 bases spanning the gap. Germline values: CDR1 SSHAT, CDR2 FNYEAQ (reference sequence). The CDR3 spans 13 residues.

This rearrangement joins TRBV29-1 to TRBJ1-3; D is unclear. From germline, CDR1 is SQVTM and CDR2 ANQGSEA. CDR3 length: 17 residues. The germline V and J ends were trimmed by 5 bases and 0 bases, with 20 bases remaining between them. CDR3 region: CSVQGFPALSSGNTIYF. The CDR3 bases are TGCAGCGTTCAAGGCTTTCCCGCACTTAGCTCTGGAAACACCATATATTTT.

The CDR3 DNA reads TGTGCCAGCAGTGAAGGGCCCTACGGGGGTACTGAAGCTTTCTTT. Protein sequence: CASSEGPYGGTEAFF. The chain uses TRBV2 and TRBJ1-1, with a weak D call TRBD1 (5 bases). This CDR3 comprises 15 residues. The V gene's germline CDR1 is SNHLY and CDR2 FYNNEI. V shed 1 base and J shed 5 bases, with 14 bases lying between them.

The chain has TRBV18 and TRBJ2-7; 8 bases line up with TRBD1. The CDR3 sequence is 17 residues long. Trimming took 2 bases from V and 1 from J; bases not matched to a gene: 10. The V gene's germline CDR1 is KGHSH and CDR2 LQKENI. Here the CDR3 reads CASSPGQGRLGSYEQYF. CDR3 bases: TGTGCCAGCTCACCAGGACAGGGTCGATTGGGATCCTACGAGCAGTACTTC.

This chain uses TRBV6-6 with TRBJ2-1; 7 bases agree with TRBD1. Germline V CDR1 and CDR2: MNHNY, SVGAGI (reference sequence). Trimming removed 6 bases from V and 12 bases from J; junction bases left unmatched: 17. The CDR3 is made up of 15 amino acids. The CDR3 is CASSSGTERPLLQFF. DNA for the CDR3: TGTGCCAGCAGCTCCGGGACAGAGCGTCCGCTCCTGCAGTTCTTC.

This clone was seen once. This chain links TRBV5-1 with TRBJ2-7; TRBD1 agrees at 9 bases. The germline CDR1 and CDR2 sequences are SGHRS and YFSETQ. The V gene end was trimmed by 3 bases and the J gene end by 5 bases; junction bases not matched to a gene: 12. The CDR3 runs 16 residues. The CDR3 here is CASSWRPGQGPNEQYF. CDR3 sequence (DNA): TGCGCCAGCAGCTGGAGGCCTGGACAGGGGCCTAACGAGCAGTACTTC.

V and J are TRBV9 and TRBJ2-2; D possibly corresponds to TRBD2 (5 bases). Germline values: CDR1 SGDLS, CDR2 YYNGEE. Trimming took 4 bases from V and 1 from J, leaving 14 bases between them. CDR3 length: 16 residues. The CDR3 nucleotides read TGTGCCAGCAGCCCCTATCGGACTTGGAACACCGGGGAGCTGTTTTTT. Translated, it gives CASSPYRTWNTGELFF.